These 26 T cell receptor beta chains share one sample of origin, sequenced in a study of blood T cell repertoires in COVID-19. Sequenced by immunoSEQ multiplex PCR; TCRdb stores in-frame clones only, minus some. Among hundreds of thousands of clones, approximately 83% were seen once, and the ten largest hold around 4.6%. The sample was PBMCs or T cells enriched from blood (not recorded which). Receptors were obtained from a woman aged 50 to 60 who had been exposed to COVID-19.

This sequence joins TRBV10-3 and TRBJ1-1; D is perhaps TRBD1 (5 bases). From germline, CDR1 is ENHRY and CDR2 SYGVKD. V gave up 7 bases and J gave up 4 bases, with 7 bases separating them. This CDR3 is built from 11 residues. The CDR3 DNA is TGTGCCATCATGGGGGGCACTGAAGCTTTCTTT. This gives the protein CAIMGGTEAFF.

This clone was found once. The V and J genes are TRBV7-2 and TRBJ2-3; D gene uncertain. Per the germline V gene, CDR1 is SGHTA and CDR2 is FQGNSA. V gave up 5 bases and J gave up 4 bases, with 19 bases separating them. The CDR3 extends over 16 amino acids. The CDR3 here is CASSPRGRGFADTQYF. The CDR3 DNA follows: TGTGCCAGCAGCCCACGCGGTCGCGGTTTCGCAGATACGCAGTATTTT.

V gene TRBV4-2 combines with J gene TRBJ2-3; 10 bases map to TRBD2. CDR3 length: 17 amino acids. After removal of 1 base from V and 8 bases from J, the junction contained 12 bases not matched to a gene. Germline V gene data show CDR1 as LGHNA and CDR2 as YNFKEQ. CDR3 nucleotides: TGTGCCAGCAGCCAAGCCCTAGGAGCGGGGGGGCAGGGTACGCAGTATTTT. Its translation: CASSQALGAGGQGTQYF.

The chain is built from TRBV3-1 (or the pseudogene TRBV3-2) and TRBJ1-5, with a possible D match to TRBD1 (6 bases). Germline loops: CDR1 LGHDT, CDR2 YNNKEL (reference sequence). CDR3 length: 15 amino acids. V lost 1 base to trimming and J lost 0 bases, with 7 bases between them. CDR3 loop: CASSQGTDSNQPQHF. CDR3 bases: TGTGCCAGCAGCCAAGGGACAGATAGCAATCAGCCCCAGCATTTT.

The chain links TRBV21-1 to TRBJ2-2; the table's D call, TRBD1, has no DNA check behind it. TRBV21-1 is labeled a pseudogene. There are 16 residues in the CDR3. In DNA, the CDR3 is TGTGCCAGCAGCACTCACCGGGACAGGGAATCCGGGGAGCTGTTTTTT. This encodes CASSTHRDRESGELFF.

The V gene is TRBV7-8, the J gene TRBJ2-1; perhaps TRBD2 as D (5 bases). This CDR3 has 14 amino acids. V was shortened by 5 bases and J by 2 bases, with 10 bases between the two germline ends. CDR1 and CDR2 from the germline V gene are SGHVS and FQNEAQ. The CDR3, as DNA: TGTGCCAGCAGCCGAACCGGGACCTACAATGAGCAGTTCTTC. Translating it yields CASSRTGTYNEQFF. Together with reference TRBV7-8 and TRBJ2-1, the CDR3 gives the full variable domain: GAGVSQSPRYKVAKRGQDVALRCDPISGHVSLFWYQQALGQGPEFLTYFQNEAQLDKSGLPSDRFFAERPEGSVSTLKIQRTQQEDSAVYLCASSRTGTYNEQFFGPGTRLTVL.

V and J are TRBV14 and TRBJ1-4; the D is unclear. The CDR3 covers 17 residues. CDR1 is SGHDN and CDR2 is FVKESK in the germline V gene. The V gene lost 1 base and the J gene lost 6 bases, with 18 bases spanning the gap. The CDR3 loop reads CASSQAPFSVPDEKLFF. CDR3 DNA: TGTGCCAGCAGCCAAGCCCCTTTCAGTGTTCCTGATGAAAAACTGTTTTTT.

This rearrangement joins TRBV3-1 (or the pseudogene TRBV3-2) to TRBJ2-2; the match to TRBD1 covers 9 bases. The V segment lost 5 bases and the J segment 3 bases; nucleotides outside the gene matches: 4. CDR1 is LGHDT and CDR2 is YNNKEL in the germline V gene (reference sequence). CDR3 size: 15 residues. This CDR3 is CASSGGTGHTGELFF. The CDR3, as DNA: TGTGCCAGCAGCGGTGGGACAGGGCACACCGGGGAGCTGTTTTTT.

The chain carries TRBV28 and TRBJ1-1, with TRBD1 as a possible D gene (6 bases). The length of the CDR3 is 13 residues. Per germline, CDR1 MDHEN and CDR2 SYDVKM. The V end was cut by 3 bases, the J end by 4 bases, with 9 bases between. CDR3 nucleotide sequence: TGTGCCAGCAGTTTCACAGGGACCACTGAAGCTTTCTTT. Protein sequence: CASSFTGTTEAFF.

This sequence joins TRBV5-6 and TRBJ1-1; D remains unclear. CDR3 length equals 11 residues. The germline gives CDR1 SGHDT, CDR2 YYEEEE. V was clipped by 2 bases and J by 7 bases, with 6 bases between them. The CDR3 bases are TGTGCCAGCAGCTTAGAGGGTGAAGCTTTCTTT. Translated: CASSLEGEAFF.

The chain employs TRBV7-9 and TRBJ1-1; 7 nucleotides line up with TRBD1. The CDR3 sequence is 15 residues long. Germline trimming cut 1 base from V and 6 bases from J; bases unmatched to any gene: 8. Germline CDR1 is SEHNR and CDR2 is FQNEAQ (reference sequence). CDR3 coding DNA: TGTGCCAGCAGCTTAGAGGAAAGGGGGCACCCTGAAGCTTTCTTT. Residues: CASSLEERGHPEAFF.

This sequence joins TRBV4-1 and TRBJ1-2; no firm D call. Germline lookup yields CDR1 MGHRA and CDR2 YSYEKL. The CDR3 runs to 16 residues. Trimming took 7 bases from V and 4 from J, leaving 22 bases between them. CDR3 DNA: TGCGCCAGCAACCTGCAGACGGGTCCCAGCACCTATGGCTACACCTTC. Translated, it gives CASNLQTGPSTYGYTF.

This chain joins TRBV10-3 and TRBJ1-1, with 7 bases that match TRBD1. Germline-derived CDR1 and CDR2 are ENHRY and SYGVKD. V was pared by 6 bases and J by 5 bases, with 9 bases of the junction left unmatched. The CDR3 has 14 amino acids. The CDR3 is CAISATGASTEAFF. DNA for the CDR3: TGTGCCATCAGCGCCACAGGGGCAAGTACTGAAGCTTTCTTT.

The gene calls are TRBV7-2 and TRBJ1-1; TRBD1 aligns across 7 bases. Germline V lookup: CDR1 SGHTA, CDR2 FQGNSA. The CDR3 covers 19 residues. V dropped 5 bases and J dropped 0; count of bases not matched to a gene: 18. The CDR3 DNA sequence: TGTGCCAGCAGCCGGGGTCCCTTCCATCCGGGACAGCTGAACACTGAAGCTTTCTTT. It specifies CASSRGPFHPGQLNTEAFF.

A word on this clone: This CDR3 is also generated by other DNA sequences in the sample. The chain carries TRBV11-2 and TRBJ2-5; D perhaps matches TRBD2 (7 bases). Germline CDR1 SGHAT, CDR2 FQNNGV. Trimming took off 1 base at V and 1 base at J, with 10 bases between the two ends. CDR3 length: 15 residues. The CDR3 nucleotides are TGTGCCAGCAGCTTAGTAGGGGGGGCCCAAGAGACCCAGTACTTC. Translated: CASSLVGGAQETQYF.

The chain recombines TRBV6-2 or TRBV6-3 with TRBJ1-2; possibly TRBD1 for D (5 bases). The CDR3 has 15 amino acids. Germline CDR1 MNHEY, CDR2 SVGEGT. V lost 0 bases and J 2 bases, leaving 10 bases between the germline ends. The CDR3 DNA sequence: TGTGCCAGCAGTTACTCGGGACTTTCAAACTATGGCTACACCTTC. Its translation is CASSYSGLSNYGYTF.

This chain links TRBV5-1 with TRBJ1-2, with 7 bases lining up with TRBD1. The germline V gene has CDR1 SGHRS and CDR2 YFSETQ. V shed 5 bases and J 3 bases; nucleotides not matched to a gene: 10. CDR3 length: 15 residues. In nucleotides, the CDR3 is TGCGCCAGCAGAAGAGCTGACAGGGCGGACTATGGCTACACCTTC. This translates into CASRRADRADYGYTF.

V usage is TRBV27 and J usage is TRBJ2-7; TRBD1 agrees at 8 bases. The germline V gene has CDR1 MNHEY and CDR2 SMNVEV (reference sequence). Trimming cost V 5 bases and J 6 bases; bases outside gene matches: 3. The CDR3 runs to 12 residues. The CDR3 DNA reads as TGTGCCAGCAGTATTGGGACAGGCGAGCAGTACTTC. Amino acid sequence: CASSIGTGEQYF.

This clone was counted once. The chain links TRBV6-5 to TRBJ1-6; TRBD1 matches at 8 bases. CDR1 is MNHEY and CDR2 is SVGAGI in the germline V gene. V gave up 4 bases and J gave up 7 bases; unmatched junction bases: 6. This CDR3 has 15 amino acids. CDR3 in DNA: TGTGCCAGCAGTTTTGGGACAGGAACAAATTCACCCCTCCACTTT. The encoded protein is CASSFGTGTNSPLHF.

The CDR3 DNA is TGTGCCAGCGGACTTACAGGGTCCGCGAACACTGAAGCTTTCTTT. This translates into CASGLTGSANTEAFF. The V call is TRBV7-2, the J call TRBJ1-1; D is perhaps TRBD1 (6 bases). Germline V CDR1 and CDR2: SGHTA, FQGNSA. V was shortened by 8 bases and J by 1 base, with 17 bases between the two germline ends. This CDR3 comprises 15 residues.

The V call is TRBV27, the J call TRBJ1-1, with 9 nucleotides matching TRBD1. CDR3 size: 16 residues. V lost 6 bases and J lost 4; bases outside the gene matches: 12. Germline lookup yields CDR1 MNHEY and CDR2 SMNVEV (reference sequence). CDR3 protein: CASSRDRVGLLTEAFF. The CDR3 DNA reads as TGTGCCAGCAGCCGGGACAGGGTAGGGTTGCTCACTGAAGCTTTCTTT.

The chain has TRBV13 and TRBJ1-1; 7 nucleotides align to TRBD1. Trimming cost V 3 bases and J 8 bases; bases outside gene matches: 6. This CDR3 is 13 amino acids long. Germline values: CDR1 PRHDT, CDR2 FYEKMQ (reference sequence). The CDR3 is CASSLEGASEAFF. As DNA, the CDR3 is TGTGCCAGCAGCTTGGAGGGGGCATCGGAAGCTTTCTTT.

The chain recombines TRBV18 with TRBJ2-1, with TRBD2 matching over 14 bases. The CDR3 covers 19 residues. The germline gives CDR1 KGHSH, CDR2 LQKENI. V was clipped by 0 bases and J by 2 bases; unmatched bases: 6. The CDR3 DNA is TGTGCCAGCTCACCACCCGCGACTAGCGGGGGGGCCGCCTACAATGAGCAGTTCTTC. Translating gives CASSPPATSGGAAYNEQFF.

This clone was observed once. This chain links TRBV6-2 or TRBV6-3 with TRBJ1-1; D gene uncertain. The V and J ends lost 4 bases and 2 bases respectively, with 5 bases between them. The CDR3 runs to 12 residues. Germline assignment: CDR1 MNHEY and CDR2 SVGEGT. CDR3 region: CASSSHNTEAFF. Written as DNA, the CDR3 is TGTGCCAGCAGTTCCCATAACACTGAAGCTTTCTTT.

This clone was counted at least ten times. CDR3 bases: TGTGCCAGCAGCGTATCGGACACCCAAGGAAACACCATATATTTT. This gives the protein CASSVSDTQGNTIYF. The V and J genes are TRBV9 and TRBJ1-3; D may be TRBD1 (5 bases). CDR3 length: 15 amino acids. Between the trimmed V and J ends, which lost 1 base and 4 bases, there was a span of 12 bases. Germline V gene sequence: CDR1 SGDLS, CDR2 YYNGEE.

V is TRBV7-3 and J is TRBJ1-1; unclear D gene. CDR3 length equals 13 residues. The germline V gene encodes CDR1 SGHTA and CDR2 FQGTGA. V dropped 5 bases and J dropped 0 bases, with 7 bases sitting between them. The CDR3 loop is CASSPEMNTEAFF. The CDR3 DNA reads TGTGCCAGCAGCCCGGAGATGAACACTGAAGCTTTCTTT.